These T cell receptor beta chains were read from a single sample in a study of OX40 agonist ivuxolimab in advanced cancers. TCRdb's table, derived via immunoSEQ multiplex PCR, lists solely in-frame clones and lacks some. Of about 68,000 clones in the sample, approximately 90% were seen once. The input for sequencing was CD4+ or CD8+ T cells sorted from blood, taken in a trial of the OX40 agonist ivuxolimab. These receptor sequences come from an adult with an advanced solid tumor such as melanoma, head and neck, liver or kidney cancer. CDR3s include the opening cysteine and the closing phenylalanine or tryptophan. Fields, in order: clone size, V gene, J gene, D gene, CDR3 DNA, CDR3 protein. A D gene is named only where the DNA matches it firmly. The size field is filled for only some rows; it gives once, few, many or a size class.

abundance: -; v_gene: TRBV5-1; j_gene: TRBJ2-5; d_gene: TRBD2; CDR3nt: TGCGCCAGCAGCGGGGGACTAGCGGGAGTAGGAGAGACCCAGTACTTC; CDR3aa: CASSGGLAGVGETQYF
abundance: -; v_gene: TRBV19; j_gene: TRBJ2-2; d_gene: -; CDR3nt: TGTGCCAGTAGTACCCCCGGGGGAGCCGGGGAGCTGTTTTTT; CDR3aa: CASSTPGGAGELFF
abundance: once; v_gene: TRBV7-2; j_gene: TRBJ2-5; d_gene: -; CDR3nt: TGTGCCAGCAGCTTACGAAGGACACCGCAAGAGACCCAGTACTTC; CDR3aa: CASSLRRTPQETQYF
abundance: -; v_gene: TRBV30; j_gene: TRBJ1-5; d_gene: -; CDR3nt: TGTGCCTGGAGTTTTTCCGCAGGGGTAGGCCAGCCCCAGCATTTT; CDR3aa: CAWSFSAGVGQPQHF
abundance: -; v_gene: TRBV5-1; j_gene: TRBJ2-3; d_gene: TRBD2; CDR3nt: TGCGCCAGCAGCCTCGCGACTAGCGGGGTAAGCACAGATACGCAGTATTTT; CDR3aa: CASSLATSGVSTDTQYF
abundance: -; v_gene: TRBV11-2; j_gene: TRBJ2-4; d_gene: TRBD2; CDR3nt: TGTGCCAGCAGCTTAGATGTCGGACTAGCGGGCGGCAAAAACATTCAGTACTTC; CDR3aa: CASSLDVGLAGGKNIQYF
abundance: -; v_gene: TRBV19; j_gene: TRBJ1-1; d_gene: -; CDR3nt: TGTGCCAGTAGTATGGGGGGACGCCAGGAAGCTTTCTTT; CDR3aa: CASSMGGRQEAFF
abundance: -; v_gene: TRBV6-5; j_gene: TRBJ1-2; d_gene: -; CDR3nt: TGTGCCAGCAGTACCCGCCGGGATCCCAGGGGCTACACCTTC; CDR3aa: CASSTRRDPRGYTF
abundance: once; v_gene: TRBV4-1; j_gene: TRBJ2-7; d_gene: -; CDR3nt: TGCGCCAGCAGCCAAGCGGAAGCCGGGTACGAGCAGTACTTC; CDR3aa: CASSQAEAGYEQYF
abundance: -; v_gene: TRBV5-1; j_gene: TRBJ1-2; d_gene: -; CDR3nt: TGCGCCAGCAGAGGGGACGTCTATGGCTACACCTTC; CDR3aa: CASRGDVYGYTF
abundance: -; v_gene: TRBV5-6; j_gene: TRBJ2-3; d_gene: -; CDR3nt: TGTGCCAGCAGCTTGGTTGGCACAGATACGCAGTATTTT; CDR3aa: CASSLVGTDTQYF
abundance: -; v_gene: TRBV13; j_gene: TRBJ2-1; d_gene: -; CDR3nt: TGTGCCAGCAGAGCTGGGGGGCGGAGGGGGAATGAGCAGTTCTTC; CDR3aa: CASRAGGRRGNEQFF
abundance: -; v_gene: TRBV12-5; j_gene: TRBJ2-7; d_gene: TRBD1; CDR3nt: TGTGCTAGTGGTTTGGTACAAGGGGGTCAGGGGGCCTCCTACGAGCAGTACTTC; CDR3aa: CASGLVQGGQGASYEQYF
abundance: -; v_gene: TRBV7-3; j_gene: TRBJ2-7; d_gene: TRBD2; CDR3nt: TGTGCCAGCAGCTCGACCGGGACTAGCGGGAGCGAGCAGTACTTC; CDR3aa: CASSSTGTSGSEQYF
abundance: -; v_gene: TRBV7-6; j_gene: TRBJ1-5; d_gene: TRBD1; CDR3nt: TGTGCCAGCAGTCTAACAGGGGGCGGGGGTCAGCCCCAGCATTTT; CDR3aa: CASSLTGGGGQPQHF
abundance: -; v_gene: TRBV28; j_gene: TRBJ2-7; d_gene: TRBD2; CDR3nt: TGTGTCAGCGGGGGGGGGTACGAGCAGTACTTC; CDR3aa: CVSGGGYEQYF
abundance: -; v_gene: TRBV7-9; j_gene: TRBJ2-5; d_gene: -; CDR3nt: TGTGCCAGCAGCCCGATGCAAGAGACCCAGTACTTC; CDR3aa: CASSPMQETQYF
abundance: -; v_gene: TRBV5-6; j_gene: TRBJ1-2; d_gene: -; CDR3nt: TGTGCCAGCAGCTTGCCAGCATATGGCTACACCTTC; CDR3aa: CASSLPAYGYTF
abundance: -; v_gene: TRBV6-1; j_gene: TRBJ2-6; d_gene: -; CDR3nt: TGTGCCAGCAGTTTGCAGGGAGCCGGGGCCAACGTCCTGACTTTC; CDR3aa: CASSLQGAGANVLTF
abundance: -; v_gene: TRBV12-5; j_gene: TRBJ1-1; d_gene: -; CDR3nt: TGTGCTAGTGGCCTGACATCGAACACTGAAGCTTTCTTT; CDR3aa: CASGLTSNTEAFF
abundance: -; v_gene: TRBV11-1; j_gene: TRBJ2-1; d_gene: TRBD2; CDR3nt: TGTGCCAGCAGCTTAGCCGACTATAGCGGGATGACCTACAATGAGCAGTTCTTC; CDR3aa: CASSLADYSGMTYNEQFF
abundance: -; v_gene: TRBV9; j_gene: TRBJ2-7; d_gene: TRBD1; CDR3nt: TGTGCCAGCAGCGACCCCGGGACAGGGGGCAAAAGAGACGAGCAGTACTTC; CDR3aa: CASSDPGTGGKRDEQYF
abundance: few; v_gene: TRBV4-1; j_gene: TRBJ2-1; d_gene: -; CDR3nt: TGCGCCAGCAGCCCGGTGGACCTCATCTCCTACAATGAGCAGTTCTTC; CDR3aa: CASSPVDLISYNEQFF
abundance: -; v_gene: TRBV28; j_gene: TRBJ1-4; d_gene: -; CDR3nt: TGTGCCAGCAGTTTACGGGAGAAAGCGGGCGAAAAACTGTTTTTT; CDR3aa: CASSLREKAGEKLFF
abundance: -; v_gene: TRBV2; j_gene: TRBJ2-2; d_gene: -; CDR3nt: TGTGCCAGCAGAAGCAGGGGGGCGAACACCGGGGAGCTGTTTTTT; CDR3aa: CASRSRGANTGELFF
abundance: -; v_gene: TRBV30; j_gene: TRBJ1-1; d_gene: -; CDR3nt: TGTGCCTTTGCCTTATCAATGAACACTGAAGCTTTCTTT; CDR3aa: CAFALSMNTEAFF
abundance: -; v_gene: TRBV19; j_gene: TRBJ2-2; d_gene: -; CDR3nt: TGTGCCAGTAGTGGGCTAGCACAGAACACCGGGGAGCTGTTTTTT; CDR3aa: CASSGLAQNTGELFF
abundance: -; v_gene: TRBV10-1; j_gene: TRBJ1-5; d_gene: -; CDR3nt: TGCGCCAGCAGTGAGTTCGATCGGGGGCCCGGCAATCAGCCCCAGCATTTT; CDR3aa: CASSEFDRGPGNQPQHF
abundance: -; v_gene: TRBV6-4; j_gene: TRBJ2-1; d_gene: TRBD1; CDR3nt: TGTGCCAGCAGACCAGACAGGGGTGGCAATGAGCAGTTCTTC; CDR3aa: CASRPDRGGNEQFF
abundance: -; v_gene: TRBV30; j_gene: TRBJ2-7; d_gene: -; CDR3nt: TGTGCCTGGAGACCAGGGGGGTACGAGCAGTACTTC; CDR3aa: CAWRPGGYEQYF
abundance: -; v_gene: TRBV5-1; j_gene: TRBJ2-1; d_gene: TRBD2; CDR3nt: TGCGCCAGCAGCTCCGAGCGATGGGAGGGCCGTTCTGAGCAGTTCTTC; CDR3aa: CASSSERWEGRSEQFF
abundance: -; v_gene: TRBV5-6; j_gene: TRBJ1-1; d_gene: -; CDR3nt: TGTGCCAGCAGCCCGGATCCACGGCGGGCCACTGAAGCTTTCTTT; CDR3aa: CASSPDPRRATEAFF
abundance: once; v_gene: TRBV19; j_gene: TRBJ1-5; d_gene: -; CDR3nt: TGTGCCAGTAGTGCATTGACTAATCAGCCCCAGCATTTT; CDR3aa: CASSALTNQPQHF
abundance: -; v_gene: TRBV28; j_gene: TRBJ2-2; d_gene: -; CDR3nt: TGTGCCAGCAGTTTATCCCCCAAATGGGGGGAGCTGTTTTTT; CDR3aa: CASSLSPKWGELFF
abundance: once; v_gene: TRBV14; j_gene: TRBJ1-3; d_gene: -; CDR3nt: TGTGCCAGCAGCCAGACCCAGAGCTCTGGAAACACCATATATTTT; CDR3aa: CASSQTQSSGNTIYF
abundance: -; v_gene: TRBV5-4; j_gene: TRBJ2-3; d_gene: TRBD1; CDR3nt: TGTGCCAGCAGCCGAGGGGACAGAAGCACAGATACGCAGTATTTT; CDR3aa: CASSRGDRSTDTQYF
abundance: -; v_gene: TRBV5-5; j_gene: TRBJ1-5; d_gene: -; CDR3nt: TGTGCCAGCAGCTTGGGGGCAGGCAGCAATCAGCCCCAGCATTTT; CDR3aa: CASSLGAGSNQPQHF
abundance: once; v_gene: TRBV6-6; j_gene: TRBJ2-2; d_gene: -; CDR3nt: TGTGCCAGCAGGGGGGGCGGCGCGAACACCGGGGAGCTGTTTTTT; CDR3aa: CASRGGGANTGELFF
abundance: -; v_gene: TRBV29-1; j_gene: TRBJ1-2; d_gene: -; CDR3nt: TGCAGCGCTAATAGGGACGAGACTAACTATGGCTACACCTTC; CDR3aa: CSANRDETNYGYTF